These 18 T cell receptor beta chains were all obtained from the same sample, sequenced in a study of blood T cell repertoires in COVID-19. Some clones are missing from TCRdb's copy, which holds only in-frame ones; the method was immunoSEQ multiplex PCR. The sample carries 300,000 to 400,000 clones, approximately 90% recorded once. What was sequenced was PBMCs or T cells enriched from blood (not recorded which). The receptor source for this set is a woman aged 25 to 39 with acute COVID-19.

Concerning this clone: Other nucleotide sequences from this sample produce the same CDR3. The chain uses TRBV7-9 and TRBJ1-3; 8 bases align to TRBD1. The CDR3 is 14 amino acids. Trimming at V came to 1 base and at J to 4 bases, leaving 0 bases not matched to a gene. Looked up from germline, CDR1 is SEHNR and CDR2 is FQNEAQ (reference sequence). In DNA, the CDR3 is TGTGCCAGCAGCTTAGGGACAGGGGGAAACACCATATATTTT. This codes for CASSLGTGGNTIYF.

V gene TRBV9 combines with J gene TRBJ1-4; 11 nucleotides line up with TRBD1. V trimming: 4 bases; J trimming: 4 bases; junction bases outside the gene matches: 6. Germline-derived CDR1 and CDR2 are SGDLS and YYNGEE. The CDR3 runs to 16 residues. Here the CDR3 DNA reads TGTGCCAGCAGCCCCGGACAGGGGGCGCATAATGAAAAACTGTTTTTT. It is translated as CASSPGQGAHNEKLFF. The whole variable domain, remainder taken from reference TRBV9 and TRBJ1-4, is DSGVTQTPKHLITATGQRVTLRCSPRSGDLSVYWYQQSLDQGLQFLIQYYNGEERAKGNILERFSAQQFPDLHSELNLSSLELGDSALYFCASSPGQGAHNEKLFFGSGTQLSVL.

The rearrangement uses TRBV7-2 and TRBJ1-4; D is unclear. Looked up from germline, CDR1 is SGHTA and CDR2 is FQGNSA. Trimming removed 4 bases from V and 4 bases from J, with 16 bases in between. CDR3 length equals 16 residues. Here the CDR3 reads CASSSGLYGYNEKLFF. CDR3 DNA sequence: TGTGCCAGCAGCTCCGGACTCTATGGGTATAATGAAAAACTGTTTTTT. Full variable domain (remainder filled in from reference TRBV7-2 and TRBJ1-4): GAGVSQSPSNKVTEKGKDVELRCDPISGHTALYWYRQSLGQGLEFLIYFQGNSAPDKSGLPSDRFSAERTGGSVSTLTIQRTQQEDSAVYLCASSSGLYGYNEKLFFGSGTQLSVL.

This sequence joins TRBV11-2 and TRBJ2-7; 7 bases are shared with TRBD2. With V trimmed by 0 bases and J by 1 base, 6 bases remained unmatched. The V gene's germline CDR1 is SGHAT and CDR2 FQNNGV. This CDR3 spans 16 amino acids. CDR3 amino acids: CASSLDLGRGSYEQYF. CDR3 in DNA: TGTGCCAGCAGCTTAGATTTGGGGAGGGGATCCTACGAGCAGTACTTC.

The CDR3 loop is CASSPGQGTEQFF. CDR3 nucleotide sequence: TGTGCCAGCAGCCCAGGACAGGGGACGGAGCAGTTCTTC. The chain has TRBV7-9 and TRBJ2-1; TRBD1 aligns across 9 bases. The CDR3 is 13 amino acids. Germline V lookup: CDR1 SEHNR, CDR2 FQNEAQ (reference sequence). V shed 5 bases, J shed 10 bases, and the junction held 6 bases outside the gene matches.

A single count supports this clone. The V call is TRBV27, the J call TRBJ1-6; the match to TRBD1 covers 7 bases. CDR1 is MNHEY and CDR2 is SMNVEV in the germline V gene (reference sequence). The CDR3 spans 15 residues. V lost 4 bases and J lost 7; bases outside the gene matches: 7. The CDR3 spells CASSSPGQKNSPLHF. CDR3 DNA sequence: TGTGCCAGCAGTTCTCCGGGACAGAAAAATTCACCCCTCCACTTT.

The chain carries TRBV6-5 and TRBJ1-2; possibly TRBD1 for D (5 bases). The ends were cut back, 6 bases at V and 2 bases at J, with 13 bases in the middle. In germline, CDR1 is MNHEY, CDR2 SVGAGI. This CDR3 has 14 residues. The CDR3, as DNA: TGTGCCAGCAGACAGCTGGGGGGAAACTATGGCTACACCTTC. This codes for CASRQLGGNYGYTF.

This rearrangement joins TRBV7-8 to TRBJ1-5, with 8 bases that match TRBD1. Trimming at V came to 5 bases and at J to 0 bases, leaving 6 bases not matched to a gene. This CDR3 spans 16 amino acids. Per germline, CDR1 SGHVS and CDR2 FQNEAQ. The CDR3, as DNA: TGTGCCAGCAGCCAGGGACAGGCCTATAGCAATCAGCCCCAGCATTTT. Amino acids: CASSQGQAYSNQPQHF.

The chain has TRBV3-1 (or the pseudogene TRBV3-2) and TRBJ1-2, with 7 bases identical to TRBD1. The germline V gene encodes CDR1 LGHDT and CDR2 YNNKEL (reference sequence). The CDR3 contains 14 residues. Trimming took 8 bases from V and 3 from J; bases not matched to a gene: 9. The CDR3 spells CASSRTGMDYGYTF. In DNA, the CDR3 is TGTGCCAGCTCCCGGACAGGAATGGACTATGGCTACACCTTC.

V gene TRBV7-3 combines with J gene TRBJ1-6; the D gene is possibly TRBD1 (6 bases). The V end was cut by 2 bases, the J end by 7 bases, with 6 bases between. Per the germline V gene, CDR1 is SGHTA and CDR2 is FQGTGA. This CDR3 is built from 13 residues. The CDR3, as DNA: TGTGCCAGCAGCTTACAGGGGAATTCACCCCTCCACTTT. Protein: CASSLQGNSPLHF.

This clone showed up just once. The chain is built from TRBV6-5 and TRBJ1-2, with 7 bases that match TRBD1. Germline V lookup: CDR1 MNHEY, CDR2 SVGAGI. V was pared by 6 bases and J by 7 bases, with 8 bases of the junction left unmatched. The CDR3 sequence is 13 residues long. The CDR3 region is CASSRQGRGGYTF. The CDR3 region has the DNA TGTGCCAGCAGCAGACAGGGCCGCGGTGGCTACACCTTC.

This chain links TRBV13 with TRBJ1-2; 8 bases fit TRBD1. CDR1 and CDR2 (germline): PRHDT, FYEKMQ (reference sequence). The CDR3 spans 14 residues. J lost 3 bases, V lost 5 bases, and 5 bases had no gene match. The CDR3 bases are TGTGCCAGCAGCCCCCGACAGGGGTACTATGGCTACACCTTC. Amino acids: CASSPRQGYYGYTF.

The chain uses TRBV10-3 and TRBJ1-5; a weak D match, TRBD1 (6 bases). The CDR3 sequence is 17 residues long. The germline V and J ends were trimmed by 0 bases and 4 bases, with 16 bases remaining between them. Germline CDR1 is ENHRY and CDR2 is SYGVKD. The DNA for the CDR3 is TGTGCCATCAGTGAGTCGAGGGGGATTTTAGAGAATCAGCCCCAGCATTTT. It yields the protein CAISESRGILENQPQHF.

CDR3 residues: CASSRQTSTDTQYF. CDR3 nucleotide sequence: TGTGCCAGCAGTCGACAGACTAGCACAGATACGCAGTATTTT. The chain links TRBV2 to TRBJ2-3; D possibly corresponds to TRBD1 (5 bases). The CDR3 runs 14 residues. The V end lost 5 bases, the J end lost 0 bases, and 9 bases lay between the germline ends. Germline V gives CDR1 SNHLY, CDR2 FYNNEI.

The CDR3 DNA reads as TGTGCCAGCAGCTTGACGGACAGCCGGAGCTCCTATAATTCACCCCTCCACTTT. This gives the protein CASSLTDSRSSYNSPLHF. This rearrangement joins TRBV5-5 to TRBJ1-6, with D possibly being TRBD1 (6 bases). The CDR3 runs to 18 residues. V dropped 1 base and J dropped 0 bases, with 14 bases sitting between them. Per germline, CDR1 SGHKS and CDR2 YYEKEE (reference sequence).

The genes are TRBV28 and TRBJ1-6; D is ambiguous. The CDR3 is 14 amino acids. Germline lookup yields CDR1 MDHEN and CDR2 SYDVKM. Trimming removed 3 bases at V and 9 bases at J, with 12 bases between. In nucleotides, the CDR3 is TGTGCCAGCAGTTTGGTCAGGATCGCTTCACCCCTCCACTTT. This codes for CASSLVRIASPLHF.

This chain links TRBV7-9 with TRBJ1-3, with a weak D call TRBD1 (6 bases). Trimming stripped 1 base from V and 7 bases from J, with 11 bases between. The germline CDR1 and CDR2 sequences are SEHNR and FQNEAQ (reference sequence). The CDR3 runs to 14 residues. For the CDR3, the DNA is TGTGCCAGCAGCTTAGTGGGGGCGGTGAACACCATATATTTT. This gives the protein CASSLVGAVNTIYF.

J is TRBJ2-3 and V is TRBV7-2, with a possible D match to TRBD2 (6 bases). Trimming took 2 bases from V and 5 from J, leaving 11 bases between them. The CDR3 is made up of 14 amino acids. Germline loops: CDR1 SGHTA, CDR2 FQGNSA. CDR3 sequence reads: CASSLWVEGDTQYF. CDR3 sequence (DNA): TGTGCCAGCAGCTTATGGGTGGAGGGAGATACGCAGTATTTT.